This paragraph reports one T cell receptor (beta chain). Its antigen is not known. A universal primer site was incorporated via template switching, and the cDNA contained unique molecular identifiers. TCRdb re-derived calls from the 5' RACE reads in MiXCR, one entry per CDR3 protein. The table shows around 570,000 distinct CDR3 sequences, with approximately 10% occurring only once. This record belongs to a study of identical twins. Study results and caveats: Conclusions relied on cross-sectional statistical analysis, not following the same donors. High-abundance cord blood beta clonotypes had fewer insertions; memory repertoires showed none.

Germline loops: CDR1 SGHTA, CDR2 FQGNSA. The CDR3 is 17 residues long. After removal of 4 bases from V and 5 bases from J, the junction contained 16 bases not matched to a gene. These sequences were also reported in another study, on yellow fever vaccine responses in identical twins. That study reports: Twin vaccine T cell responses reportedly seemed partly convergent, partly personalized.

Sequencing used PBMCs. This chain links TRBV7-2 with TRBJ2-7; 8 bases fit TRBD2. The TCR comes from a woman between 18 and 30 years old in good health. CDR3 in DNA: TGTGCCAGCAGCTACCTTGCGAGGATAGCGGGACGGAACGAGCAGTACTTC. Amino acids: CASSYLARIAGRNEQYF.